This paragraph reports one TCR beta chain. Its antigen remains unknown. This specimen comes from a study of post-analysis software for immune sequencing data. Broader study findings: In patients, TRBV5-6, TRBV5-1 and TRBV20-1 belonged to roughly five TRBV segments found more frequently than in controls.

Sequencing libraries made from TCR beta cDNA carried unique molecular identifiers. TCRdb re-derived calls from the PCR reads in MiXCR, one entry per CDR3 protein. Counted here are about 540,000 distinct CDR3 sequences, around 31% occurring once; the ten biggest clones make up 4.5% to 7.5%. The germline CDR1 and CDR2 sequences are LNHDA and SQIVND (reference sequence). The CDR3 spans 14 residues. The V segment lost 4 bases and the J segment 10 bases; nucleotides outside the gene matches: 10. The chain carries TRBV19 and TRBJ1-5; 7 positions match TRBD1. Sequences were obtained from blood. The receptor comes from a girl under 18 with multiple sclerosis. The CDR3 loop is CASSTGTAGLPQHF. CDR3 nucleotides: TGTGCCAGTAGTACCGGGACAGCCGGTCTTCCCCAGCATTTT.